This T cell receptor beta chain emerged from a study of CDR3 diversity in severe acne. This clonotype was counted a single time. Using its own MiXCR run on the PCR reads, TCRdb lists one record per CDR3 protein. The sample lists approximately 84,000 distinct CDR3 sequences; around 50% were seen once. The CDR3 is 8 amino acids. The V gene lost 1 base and the J gene lost 12 bases, with 0 bases spanning the gap. CDR1 SGHTA and CDR2 FQGNSA come from the germline V gene. The TCR sequence derives from a male donor in good health, without acne. The chain links TRBV7-2 to TRBJ2-5; D gene ambiguous. The specimen was blood. The CDR3 sequence: CASSLEYF. The CDR3 nucleotides are TGTGCCAGCAGCTTAGAGTACTTC. The full variable domain, completed using reference TRBV7-2 and TRBJ2-5, is GAGVSQSPSNKVTEKGKDVELRCDPISGHTALYWYRQSLGQGLEFLIYFQGNSAPDKSGLPSDRFSAERTGGSVSTLTIQRTQQEDSAVYLCASSLEYFGPGTRLLVL.